A selection of T cell receptor beta chains follows, all from one sample in a study of shared clonotypes between healthy human individuals. Using immunoSEQ multiplex PCR, the repertoire was profiled, and TCRdb retains in-frame clones only, with some absent. The data show roughly 1,600,000 clones, 97% to 99% seen once. Material for sequencing was naive CD4+ T cells sorted from blood. The receptors originated from a young man in good health. The CDR3 runs from the conserved cysteine through the conserved F or W. Each record gives: CDR3 DNA, CDR3 protein, J gene, clone size, V gene, D gene. A D gene is named only where the DNA matches it firmly. Not every row has a clone size; where given, it reads once, few, many or a size class.

cdr3_nt: TGTGCCAGCAGCCTTGAGACTAGAGTTGAGCAGTTCTTC; cdr3_aa: CASSLETRVEQFF; j_call: TRBJ2-1; clone_size: .; v_call: TRBV11-3; d_call: .
cdr3_nt: TGCGCCAGCAGCGCCTCACCGCATGTTCCAAGCCTTTACAATGAGCAGTTCTTC; cdr3_aa: CASSASPHVPSLYNEQFF; j_call: TRBJ2-1; clone_size: .; v_call: TRBV5-1; d_call: .
cdr3_nt: TGCAGCGTTGATACCGGCACAGATACGCAGTATTTT; cdr3_aa: CSVDTGTDTQYF; j_call: TRBJ2-3; clone_size: .; v_call: TRBV29-1; d_call: .
cdr3_nt: TGCAGTGCTAGGGGCTCCTACGAGCAGTACTTC; cdr3_aa: CSARGSYEQYF; j_call: TRBJ2-7; clone_size: .; v_call: TRBV20-1; d_call: .
cdr3_nt: TGCGCCAGCAGCCCCCGTGACGGAGCTAACTATGGCTACACCTTC; cdr3_aa: CASSPRDGANYGYTF; j_call: TRBJ1-2; clone_size: once; v_call: TRBV5-1; d_call: .
cdr3_nt: TGCGCCAGCAGCCAAGAGGGCACCAAGGGAGGCTACACCTTC; cdr3_aa: CASSQEGTKGGYTF; j_call: TRBJ1-2; clone_size: once; v_call: TRBV4-3; d_call: .
cdr3_nt: TGTGCCACCAGCAGAGATGGCGGGGGTAGGGACTATGGCTACACCTTC; cdr3_aa: CATSRDGGGRDYGYTF; j_call: TRBJ1-2; clone_size: once; v_call: TRBV15; d_call: .
cdr3_nt: TGTGCCAGTAGTATAGATCGCGGCTACGAGCAGTACTTC; cdr3_aa: CASSIDRGYEQYF; j_call: TRBJ2-7; clone_size: .; v_call: TRBV19; d_call: .
cdr3_nt: TGTGCCAGCAGTTTTCCCTTTAGCGGGAGGGCCCGCACAGATACGCAGTATTTT; cdr3_aa: CASSFPFSGRARTDTQYF; j_call: TRBJ2-3; clone_size: .; v_call: TRBV28; d_call: TRBD2
cdr3_nt: TGTGCCAGCAGCTGGACTAGCGGGAGGGGGGACTACGAGCAGTACTTC; cdr3_aa: CASSWTSGRGDYEQYF; j_call: TRBJ2-7; clone_size: .; v_call: TRBV5-4; d_call: TRBD2